Detailed here is one TCR beta chain. This entry comes from a study of T cells expressing NK-cell markers. Germline V lookup: CDR1 SGHKS, CDR2 YYEKEE (reference sequence). This CDR3 spans 16 amino acids. 5'RACE template switching with UMIs produced the TCR beta cDNA. TCRdb re-called the 5' RACE reads; one entry per CDR3 protein, DNA not given. The sample totals approximately 440,000 distinct CDR3 sequences. The sample comprised blood T cells: a sorted CD56 or NKG2C T cell subset, CD4+ or CD8+ T cells, or bulk PBMC T cells (not recorded which). This clonotype was sampled from a woman aged 45-60 years in good health. The chain links TRBV5-5 to TRBJ2-3; with no DNA, the TCRdb D assignment of TRBD2 cannot be verified. CDR3 sequence reads: CASSLAGTGTVDTQYF.